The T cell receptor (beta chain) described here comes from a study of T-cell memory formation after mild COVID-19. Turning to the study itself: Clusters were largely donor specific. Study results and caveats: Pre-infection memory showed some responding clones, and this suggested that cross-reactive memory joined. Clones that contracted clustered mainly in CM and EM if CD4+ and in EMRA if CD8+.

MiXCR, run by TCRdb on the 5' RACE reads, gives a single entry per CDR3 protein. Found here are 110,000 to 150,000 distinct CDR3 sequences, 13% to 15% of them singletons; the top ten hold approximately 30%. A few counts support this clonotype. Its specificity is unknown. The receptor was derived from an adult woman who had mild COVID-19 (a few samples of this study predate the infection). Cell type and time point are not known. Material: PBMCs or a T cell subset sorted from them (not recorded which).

CDR3 region: CASSRTTDTQYF. The DNA of the CDR3 is TGTGCCAGCAGCCGAACCACAGATACGCAGTATTTT. The chain couples TRBV6-2 or TRBV6-3 to TRBJ2-3; D gene ambiguous. From germline, CDR1 is MNHEY and CDR2 SVGEGT. The CDR3 spans 12 residues. Trimming took 6 bases from V and 2 from J, leaving 6 bases between them.